This T cell receptor (beta chain) stems from a study of monozygotic twins with inflammatory bowel disease. For each CDR3 protein, TCRdb gives one entry from its re-call of the 5' RACE reads, without DNA. The sample data list approximately 100,000 distinct CDR3 sequences. For this clonotype: Its specificity is not known.

General study points: Among IBD patients, TCRbeta diversity (inverse Simpson) was lower than in healthy co-twins. For IBD, no single strong associated signal or clonotype was supported.

The CDR3 contains 13 residues. Germline CDR1 SNHLY, CDR2 FYNNEI. Source material: blood. The TCR was taken from a human donor with ulcerative colitis or Crohn's disease, or a healthy co-twin of an affected twin (not recorded which). The V gene is TRBV2, the J gene TRBJ1-2; TCRdb calls TRBD1, which cannot be checked without DNA. The CDR3 sequence: CASSPGPRYGYTF. Variable domain in full (rest from reference TRBV2 and TRBJ1-2): EPEVTQTPSHQVTQMGQEVILRCVPISNHLYFYWYRQILGQKVEFLVSFYNNEISEKSEIFDDQFSVERPDGSNFTLKIRSTKLEDSAMYFCASSPGPRYGYTFGSGTRLTVV.